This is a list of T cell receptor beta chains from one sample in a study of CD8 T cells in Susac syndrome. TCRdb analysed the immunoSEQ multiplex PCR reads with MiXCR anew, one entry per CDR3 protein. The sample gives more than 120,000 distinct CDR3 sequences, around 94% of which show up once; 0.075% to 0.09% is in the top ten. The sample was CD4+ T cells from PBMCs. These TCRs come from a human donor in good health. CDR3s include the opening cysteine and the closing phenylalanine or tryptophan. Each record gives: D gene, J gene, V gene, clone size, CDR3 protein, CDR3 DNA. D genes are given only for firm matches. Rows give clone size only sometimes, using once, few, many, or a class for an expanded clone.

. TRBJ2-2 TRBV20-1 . CSAPNTGELFF TGCAGTGCTCCGAACACCGGGGAGCTGTTTTTT
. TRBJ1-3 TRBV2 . CASTLAVGKGNTIYF TGTGCCAGCACTCTTGCGGTGGGGAAGGGAAACACCATATATTTT
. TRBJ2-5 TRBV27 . CASRITLDRPQETQYF TGTGCCAGCAGGATAACGTTGGACAGACCCCAAGAGACCCAGTACTTC
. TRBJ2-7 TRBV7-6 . CASSLEPSAKEQYF TGTGCCAGCAGCTTAGAACCTAGTGCAAAAGAGCAGTACTTC
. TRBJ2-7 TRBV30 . CAWSPVGPQPYEQYF TGTGCCTGGAGCCCGGTTGGACCCCAACCCTACGAGCAGTACTTC
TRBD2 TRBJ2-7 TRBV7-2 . CASSPRGVSGSNEQYF TGTGCCAGCAGCCCCCGCGGGGTGAGCGGGAGTAACGAGCAGTACTTC
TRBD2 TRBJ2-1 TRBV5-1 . CASKTSGRMHEQFF TGCGCCAGCAAGACTAGCGGGAGAATGCATGAGCAGTTCTTC
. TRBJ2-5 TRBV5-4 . CASLSQSGEQETQYF TGTGCCAGCCTCTCTCAGAGCGGAGAGCAAGAGACCCAGTACTTC
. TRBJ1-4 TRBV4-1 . CASSQELRGPTNEKLFF TGCGCCAGCAGCCAAGAACTGAGGGGACCAACTAATGAAAAACTGTTTTTT
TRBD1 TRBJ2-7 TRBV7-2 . CASRGTGVTAYEQYF TGTGCCAGTAGAGGGACAGGGGTTACGGCCTACGAGCAGTACTTC
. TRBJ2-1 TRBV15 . CATSLSGFALNEQFF TGTGCCACCAGCCTCTCGGGATTCGCCTTGAATGAGCAGTTCTTC
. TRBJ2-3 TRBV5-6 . CASSLVRTGTDTQYF TGTGCCAGCAGCTTGGTCCGCACGGGAACAGATACGCAGTATTTT
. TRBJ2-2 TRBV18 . CASSPAFVDNTGELFF TGTGCCAGCTCACCCGCTTTCGTGGACAACACCGGGGAGCTGTTTTTT
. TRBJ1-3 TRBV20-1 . CSARDGIGHSGNTIYF TGCAGTGCTAGAGATGGGATCGGTCACTCTGGAAACACCATATATTTT
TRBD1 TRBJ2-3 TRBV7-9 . CASSLATTRGLSTDTQYF TGTGCCAGCAGCTTAGCAACAACTAGGGGGCTTAGCACAGATACGCAGTATTTT
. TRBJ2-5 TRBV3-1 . CASSQGGTFYQETQYF TGTGCCAGCAGCCAAGGGGGGACATTCTACCAAGAGACCCAGTACTTC
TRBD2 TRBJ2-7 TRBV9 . CASSPRTSWDYEQYF TGTGCCAGCAGCCCCCGGACTAGCTGGGACTACGAGCAGTACTTC
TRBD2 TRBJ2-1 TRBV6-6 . CASSAVAGVGEQFF TGTGCCAGCAGTGCCGTAGCGGGAGTCGGTGAGCAGTTCTTC
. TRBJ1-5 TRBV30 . CAWSARGGGGRQPQHF TGTGCCTGGAGTGCGAGGGGAGGGGGGGGCCGTCAGCCCCAGCATTTT
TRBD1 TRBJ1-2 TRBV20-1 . CSALTDRGLGYTF TGCAGTGCTCTTACAGACAGGGGGCTAGGCTACACCTTC
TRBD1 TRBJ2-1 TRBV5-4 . CASSPGQGAYNEQFF TGTGCCAGCAGCCCGGGACAGGGCGCATACAATGAGCAGTTCTTC
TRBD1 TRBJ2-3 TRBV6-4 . CASRGQGGTDTQYF TGTGCCAGCAGAGGACAGGGGGGCACAGATACGCAGTATTTT
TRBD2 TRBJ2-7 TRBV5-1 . CASSPWGLAGARSGEQYF TGCGCCAGCAGCCCTTGGGGTCTAGCGGGAGCAAGGTCAGGCGAGCAGTACTTC
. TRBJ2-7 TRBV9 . CASSVGPRVVSTYEQYF TGTGCCAGCAGCGTAGGGCCTCGGGTAGTCTCCACCTACGAGCAGTACTTC
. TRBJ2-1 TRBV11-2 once CASSSFRVPEQFF TGTGCCAGCAGCTCCTTTAGGGTCCCTGAGCAGTTCTTC
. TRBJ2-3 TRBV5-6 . CASSIPGGVQYF TGTGCCAGCAGCATCCCGGGGGGCGTGCAGTATTTT
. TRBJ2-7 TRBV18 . CASSPLDGSSYEQYF TGTGCCAGCTCACCGCTAGACGGATCCTCCTACGAGCAGTACTTC
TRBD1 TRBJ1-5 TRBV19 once CASSIDPPGGARQPQHF TGTGCCAGTAGTATAGATCCTCCAGGGGGCGCGAGGCAGCCCCAGCATTTT
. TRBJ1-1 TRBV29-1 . CSVEDWVRTEAFF TGCAGCGTTGAAGATTGGGTCCGGACTGAAGCTTTCTTT
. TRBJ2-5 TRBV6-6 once CASSYGPLQETQYF TGTGCCAGCAGTTACGGGCCACTCCAAGAGACCCAGTACTTC
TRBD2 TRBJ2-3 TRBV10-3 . CAISGVSGSVLKGDTQYF TGTGCCATCAGTGGAGTTAGCGGGAGCGTCCTCAAGGGAGATACGCAGTATTTT
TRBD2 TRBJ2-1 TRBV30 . CAWSVSRTSGSSSYNEQFF TGTGCCTGGAGTGTGAGTAGGACTAGCGGGAGCTCCTCCTACAATGAGCAGTTCTTC
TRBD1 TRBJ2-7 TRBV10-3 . CAIRGGQGGSYEQYF TGTGCCATCAGGGGAGGACAGGGGGGGTCCTACGAGCAGTACTTC
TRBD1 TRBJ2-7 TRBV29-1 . CSVAGQEYEQYF TGCAGCGTTGCGGGACAGGAGTACGAGCAGTACTTC
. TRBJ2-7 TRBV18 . CASSPDISSEQYF TGTGCCAGCTCACCAGACATATCATCAGAGCAGTACTTC
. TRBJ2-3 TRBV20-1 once CSARGTTSTDTQYF TGCAGTGCTAGAGGGACTACTAGCACAGATACGCAGTATTTT
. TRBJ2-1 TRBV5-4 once CASSADLTYNEQFF TGTGCCAGCAGCGCGGACTTGACCTACAATGAGCAGTTCTTC
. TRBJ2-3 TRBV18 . CATSYEGVPDTQYF TGTGCCACCTCATACGAGGGCGTCCCAGATACGCAGTATTTT
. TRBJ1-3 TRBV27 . CASSLERVAGGNTIYF TGTGCCAGCAGTTTAGAAAGGGTGGCGGGAGGAAACACCATATATTTT
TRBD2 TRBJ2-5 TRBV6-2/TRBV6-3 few CASSRGLAAPVETQYF TGTGCCAGCAGCCGTGGACTAGCGGCCCCAGTGGAGACCCAGTACTTC
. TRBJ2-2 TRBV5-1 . CASSLGQSSGGELFF TGCGCCAGCAGCTTGGGGCAGTCCTCGGGAGGGGAGCTGTTTTTT
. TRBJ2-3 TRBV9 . CASSATRGTDTQYF TGTGCCAGCAGCGCAACTAGAGGAACAGATACGCAGTATTTT
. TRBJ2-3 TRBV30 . CAWSVLSTDTQYF TGTGCCTGGAGTGTACTCAGCACAGATACGCAGTATTTT
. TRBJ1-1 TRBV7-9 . CASRSEGPKAFF TGTGCCAGTCGCTCAGAGGGACCCAAAGCTTTCTTT
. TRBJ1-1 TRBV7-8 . CASSLGHGNTEAFF TGTGCCAGCAGCTTAGGTCACGGTAACACTGAAGCTTTCTTT
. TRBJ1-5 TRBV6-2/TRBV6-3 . CASSRTGTNQPQHF TGTGCCAGCAGTCGAACAGGGACCAATCAGCCCCAGCATTTT
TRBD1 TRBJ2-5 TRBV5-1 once CASSPTGVRGETQYF TGCGCCAGCAGCCCAACAGGGGTCAGAGGGGAGACCCAGTACTTC
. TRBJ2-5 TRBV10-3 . CAISESGSGKTQYF TGTGCCATCAGTGAGTCAGGGTCGGGAAAGACCCAGTACTTC
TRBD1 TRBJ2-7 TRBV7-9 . CASSRRVWDRDYEQYF TGTGCCAGCAGCAGACGGGTTTGGGACAGGGACTACGAGCAGTACTTC
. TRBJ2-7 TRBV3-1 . CASSQEHGRSYEQYF TGTGCCAGCAGCCAAGAGCACGGGCGCTCCTACGAGCAGTACTTC
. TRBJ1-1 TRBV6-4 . CASSDSGLANTEAFF TGTGCCAGCAGTGACTCAGGCCTCGCGAACACTGAAGCTTTCTTT
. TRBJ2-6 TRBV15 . CATSRMGEWANVLTF TGTGCCACCAGCAGGATGGGAGAGTGGGCCAACGTCCTGACTTTC
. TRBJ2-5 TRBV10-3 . CATGLRVGETQYF TGTGCCACGGGACTCCGGGTTGGGGAGACCCAGTACTTC
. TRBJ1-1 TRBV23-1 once CASSHPPGGRNTEAFF TGCGCCAGCAGTCACCCACCCGGGGGGAGGAACACTGAAGCTTTCTTT
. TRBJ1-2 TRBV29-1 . CSVVAGFYGYTF TGCAGCGTTGTAGCCGGGTTCTATGGCTACACCTTC
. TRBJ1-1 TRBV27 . CASRMLSTGMNTEAFF TGTGCCAGCAGGATGCTATCGACAGGAATGAACACTGAAGCTTTCTTT
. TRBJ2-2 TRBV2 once CASSEEGMGTGELFF TGTGCCAGCAGTGAAGAGGGGATGGGCACCGGGGAGCTGTTTTTT
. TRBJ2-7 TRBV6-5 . CASSPTQGSYYEQYF TGTGCCAGCAGCCCTACACAAGGGTCGTACTACGAGCAGTACTTC